This entry lists 9 T cell receptor beta chains sequenced from one sample in a study of technical replicates of blood from a handful of donors. Assay used: immunoSEQ multiplex PCR; TCRdb lists only in-frame clones, some missing. The sample yields under 95,000 clones, approximately 94% seen once. The sample consisted of T cells isolated from PBMCs. These receptors were taken from a human donor in good health.

The chain links TRBV7-9 to TRBJ2-3; TRBD2 is a possible D gene (5 bases). This CDR3 region has 14 residues. Germline V lookup: CDR1 SEHNR, CDR2 FQNEAQ (reference sequence). Trimming cost V 3 bases and J 1 base, with 8 bases left between them. The CDR3 loop reads CASSFLGGTDTQYF. In nucleotides, the CDR3 is TGTGCCAGCAGCTTCCTGGGAGGCACAGATACGCAGTATTTT.

This rearrangement joins TRBV30 to TRBJ2-3, with 8 bases aligning to TRBD1. Germline loops: CDR1 GTSNPN, CDR2 SVGIG (reference sequence). The CDR3 is made up of 13 amino acids. The DNA for the CDR3 is TGTGCGCTGTTGACAGGGGCCTCGGGAGCGCAGTATTTT. It yields the protein CALLTGASGAQYF.

This clone was observed a single time. The chain uses TRBV27 and TRBJ1-2; TRBD1 matches at 8 bases. The CDR3 totals 16 residues. The V segment lost 6 bases and the J segment 0 bases; nucleotides outside the gene matches: 9. Germline V CDR1 and CDR2: MNHEY, SMNVEV (reference sequence). CDR3 sequence reads: CASSTTKTGANYGYTF. The CDR3 nucleotides read TGTGCCAGCAGCACGACGAAGACAGGGGCTAACTATGGCTACACCTTC.

This clone showed up just once. V usage is TRBV19 and J usage is TRBJ1-5; D perhaps matches TRBD1 (6 bases). V lost 1 base to trimming and J lost 10 bases, with 17 bases between them. This CDR3 contains 15 residues. Germline-derived CDR1 and CDR2 are LNHDA and SQIVND (reference sequence). CDR3 coding DNA: TGTGCCAGTAGTATAGGTACGACAGGCCCCAGCCCCCAGCATTTT. As protein: CASSIGTTGPSPQHF.

The chain links TRBV2 to TRBJ1-2; D is uncertain. Germline V gene lookup returns CDR1 SNHLY and CDR2 FYNNEI. The ends were cut back, 8 bases at V and 8 bases at J, with 27 bases in the middle. This CDR3 is 16 amino acids long. The CDR3 nucleotides are TGTGCCAGCGGGGATGATGCATACCCAACTTCGGGAGGCTACACCTTC. Protein product: CASGDDAYPTSGGYTF.

J is TRBJ2-2 and V is TRBV27, with 9 nucleotides matching TRBD2. The junction had 20 bases not matched to a gene; V was cut back by 4 bases and J by 2 bases. The V gene's germline CDR1 is MNHEY and CDR2 SMNVEV (reference sequence). There are 21 residues in the CDR3. DNA of the CDR3: TGTGCCAGCAGTTCGGGGATAGAATATACCTCGGGACTAGCAAACACCGGGGAGCTGTTTTTT. Translation: CASSSGIEYTSGLANTGELFF.

This clone appeared a single time. The chain is built from TRBV7-9 and TRBJ2-7; D is possibly TRBD1 (6 bases). Per the germline V gene, CDR1 is SEHNR and CDR2 is FQNEAQ (reference sequence). The CDR3 loop spans 13 amino acids. Trimming removed 5 bases from V and 9 bases from J, with 17 bases in between. The CDR3 region has the DNA TGTGCCAGCAGCACCAGACAGGTTGGATGGCAGTACTTC. Its protein is CASSTRQVGWQYF.

The rearrangement links TRBV18 to TRBJ1-1; perhaps TRBD1 as D (6 bases). Germline-derived CDR1 and CDR2 are KGHSH and LQKENI. This CDR3 comprises 12 residues. The V gene lost 0 bases and the J gene lost 10 bases, with 9 bases spanning the gap. CDR3 DNA sequence: TGTGCCAGCTCACCACCGGACAGTGTAGCTTTCTTT. Encoded protein: CASSPPDSVAFF.

J is TRBJ2-5 and V is TRBV7-2; D remains unclear. The CDR3 sequence is 14 residues long. Germline V gives CDR1 SGHTA, CDR2 FQGNSA. V was shortened by 3 bases and J by 1 base, with 9 bases between the two germline ends. This chain's CDR3 is CASSFGWRQETQYF. The CDR3 DNA reads as TGTGCCAGCAGCTTCGGGTGGCGCCAAGAGACCCAGTACTTC.